This entry is about one T cell receptor beta chain. Its antigen is undetermined. The Oncomine TCR Beta short-read assay generated sequence data from the DNA of cultured CD4+ T cells. It was cultured CD4+ T cells from which genomic DNA was extracted. From the PCR reads, TCRdb called clonotypes with MiXCR, one entry per CDR3 protein. This table holds 4,700 or so distinct CDR3 sequences, less than 35% found once. The record originates from a study of vaccination and CD4 T cells after COVID-19. Study-level findings and limits: Within convalescent individuals, 304 out of 307 vaccine-specific clones proved to be spike mono-reactive. In convalescent patients, a median around 87% of post-vaccine SARS-CoV-2-reactive clones appeared only after vaccination.

This CDR3 is built from 15 residues. The germline gives CDR1 DFQATT, CDR2 SNEGSKA (reference sequence). The V gene end was trimmed by 4 bases and the J gene end by 4 bases; junction bases not matched to a gene: 8. The treatment here: approximately nine-day PBMC culture with coronavirus spike peptide pools or control peptides (ViraFEST assay). The unexposed donor's CD4+ T cells were collected before the COVID-19 pandemic (2011-2018). Days 3 and 7 saw half the medium swapped for fresh IL-2 medium. The rearrangement joins TRBV20-1 to TRBJ2-1; 9 positions match TRBD2. Sample: CD4+ T cells from blood, cultured in vitro. The clonotype was recovered from a human donor in good health. CDR3 DNA sequence: TGCAGTGCTAAGGAAGGAGCGGGAGGTTACAATGAGCAGTTCTTC. It is translated as CSAKEGAGGYNEQFF.